Presented here are 21 T cell receptor beta chains from one specimen sequenced in a study of T-cell memory formation after mild COVID-19. TCRdb processed the 5' RACE reads anew with MiXCR; each CDR3 protein has one entry. This repertoire shows 250,000 to 400,000 distinct CDR3 sequences, over 11% found once; its top ten account for 21%. The sample taken for sequencing was PBMCs or a T cell subset sorted from them (not recorded which). These receptors originate from a man aged 18-30 years who had mild COVID-19 (a few samples of this study predate the infection). Cell type and time point are not known.

This clonotype occurred many times. V and J are TRBV9 and TRBJ2-7; D is possibly TRBD2 (6 bases). Germline V CDR1 and CDR2: SGDLS, YYNGEE. The CDR3 is 13 amino acids. Trimming took 4 bases from V and 2 from J, leaving 10 bases between them. As DNA, the CDR3 is TGTGCCAGCAGCCGGGACTCGGCCTACGAGCAGTACTTC. This codes for CASSRDSAYEQYF.

This clonotype was detected a few times. The chain joins TRBV11-2 to TRBJ2-5; maybe TRBD2 (5 bases). This CDR3 is 13 amino acids long. Trimming shortened V by 5 bases and J by 5 bases, and 12 bases separated the two germline ends. The germline gives CDR1 SGHAT, CDR2 FQNNGV. The CDR3 loop is CASSKGWRETQYF. The CDR3 bases are TGTGCCAGCAGCAAAGGGTGGAGGGAGACCCAGTACTTC. Looking up the rest from reference TRBV11-2 and TRBJ2-5 gives the full variable domain: EAGVAQSPRYKIIEKRQSVAFWCNPISGHATLYWYQQILGQGPKLLIQFQNNGVVDDSQLPKDRFSAERLKGVDSTLKIQPAKLEDSAVYLCASSKGWRETQYFGPGTRLLVL.

The V and J genes are TRBV18 and TRBJ2-5; 8 nucleotides match TRBD1. Germline V CDR1 and CDR2: KGHSH, LQKENI. The CDR3 totals 15 residues. V lost 5 bases to trimming and J lost 3 bases; unmatched junction nucleotides: 8. In DNA, the CDR3 is TGTGCCAGCTCAAGAATAGGGACAGGAGAAGAGACCCAGTACTTC. It translates to CASSRIGTGEETQYF.

In its sample, this clonotype was seen a few times. This chain joins TRBV6-2 or TRBV6-3 and TRBJ2-2, with D maybe TRBD1 (5 bases). CDR1 and CDR2 from the germline V gene are MNHEY and SVGEGT. V lost 8 bases and J 4 bases, leaving 17 bases between the germline ends. This CDR3 region has 15 residues. The CDR3 loop is CASFMTRDPTGELFF. The DNA of the CDR3 is TGTGCCAGCTTTATGACCAGGGATCCCACCGGGGAGCTGTTTTTT.

This clonotype was detected a few times. This chain joins TRBV5-1 and TRBJ2-1; TRBD1 aligns across 9 bases. The V and J ends lost 4 bases and 5 bases, in that order; junction bases with no gene match: 10. Per germline, CDR1 SGHRS and CDR2 YFSETQ. The CDR3 is 16 amino acids. CDR3 in amino acids: CASSAPQGAINNEQFF. The CDR3 bases are TGCGCCAGCAGCGCCCCACAGGGGGCGATCAACAATGAGCAGTTCTTC.

This clonotype appeared a few times. The chain has TRBV10-3 and TRBJ1-1; D possibly corresponds to TRBD1 (6 bases). The germline V gene encodes CDR1 ENHRY and CDR2 SYGVKD. CDR3 length: 12 residues. V was clipped by 8 bases and J by 2 bases, with 9 bases between them. This chain's CDR3 is CAIGQINTEAFF. Here the CDR3 DNA reads TGTGCCATCGGACAGATTAACACTGAAGCTTTCTTT.

The chain uses TRBV12-5 and TRBJ1-2; 8 bases are a match to TRBD1. CDR1 and CDR2 from the germline V gene are LGHNT and FRNRAP. V shed 6 bases, J shed 9 bases, and the junction held 12 bases outside the gene matches. There are 14 residues in the CDR3. The CDR3 bases are TGTGCTAGTGGGCCGTCAGGGGGCAGCTCTCGCTACACCTTC. Its protein is CASGPSGGSSRYTF.

The chain couples TRBV5-4 to TRBJ2-1; D perhaps matches TRBD2 (5 bases). Germline values: CDR1 SGHNT, CDR2 YYREEE (reference sequence). This CDR3 is 14 amino acids long. V was shortened by 4 bases and J by 9 bases, with 17 bases between the two germline ends. DNA for the CDR3: TGTGCCAGCAGCCCCTCGGAGGAGATCACTGAGCAGTTCTTC. This translates into CASSPSEEITEQFF.

CDR3 bases: TGTGCCAGCAGCTTAGACAGATTGGGAGAGCAGTACTTC. Translating it yields CASSLDRLGEQYF. V and J are TRBV7-6 and TRBJ2-7; D gene unclear. V lost 1 base and J 7 bases, leaving 11 bases between the germline ends. There are 13 residues in the CDR3. CDR1 is SGHVS and CDR2 is FNYEAQ in the germline V gene.

This chain connects TRBV6-2 or TRBV6-3 to TRBJ2-4; D is perhaps TRBD1 or TRBD2 (5 bases each). Per germline, CDR1 MNHEY and CDR2 SVGEGT. The CDR3 is made up of 15 amino acids. Trimming removed 5 bases from V and 0 bases from J, with 11 bases in between. CDR3 amino acids: CASSRDPAAKNIQYF. The CDR3 nucleotides are TGTGCCAGCAGTCGGGACCCTGCAGCCAAAAACATTCAGTACTTC.

A few counts support this clonotype. The chain carries TRBV28 and TRBJ2-2, with 8 bases lining up with TRBD2. Looked up from germline, CDR1 is MDHEN and CDR2 is SYDVKM. The ends lost 6 bases at V and 7 bases at J; junction bases unmatched: 7. The CDR3 extends over 14 amino acids. The CDR3 region is CASSGGDTRGELFF. As DNA, the CDR3 is TGTGCCAGCAGCGGGGGGGACACACGCGGGGAGCTGTTTTTT.

This clonotype was found a few times. This rearrangement joins TRBV29-1 to TRBJ1-1; D gene uncertain. CDR1 and CDR2 (germline): SQVTM, ANQGSEA. The V end lost 4 bases, the J end lost 4 bases, and 13 bases lay between the germline ends. There are 13 residues in the CDR3. The CDR3 nucleotides are TGCAGCGTTGGCCTCTCCGGCGGCACTGAAGCTTTCTTT. The encoded protein is CSVGLSGGTEAFF. The whole variable domain, remainder taken from reference TRBV29-1 and TRBJ1-1, is SAVISQKPSRDICQRGTSLTIQCQVDSQVTMMFWYRQQPGQSLTLIATANQGSEATYESGFVIDKFPISRPNLTFSTLTVSNMSPEDSSIYLCSVGLSGGTEAFFGQGTRLTVV.

V and J are TRBV11-2 and TRBJ2-7; D is unclear. This CDR3 has 15 residues. V was trimmed by 1 base and J by 6 bases, leaving 16 bases between them. Germline-derived CDR1 and CDR2 are SGHAT and FQNNGV. CDR3 sequence: CASSLAFSGFGEQYF. The CDR3 bases are TGTGCCAGCAGCTTAGCGTTTTCAGGCTTCGGCGAGCAGTACTTC.

This clonotype was detected only a few times. This rearrangement joins TRBV20-1 to TRBJ2-3; 10 nucleotides agree with TRBD1. From germline, CDR1 is DFQATT and CDR2 SNEGSKA (reference sequence). After removal of 5 bases from V and 5 bases from J, the junction contained 7 bases not matched to a gene. The CDR3 is 14 residues long. CDR3 DNA: TGCAGTGCTTCCGGGACAGGGGTTGGAGATACGCAGTATTTT. Translating gives CSASGTGVGDTQYF.

V usage is TRBV7-6 and J usage is TRBJ1-6; D gene uncertain. The V and J ends lost 1 base and 7 bases respectively, with 11 bases between them. In germline, CDR1 is SGHVS, CDR2 FNYEAQ. The CDR3 has 15 residues. The CDR3 coding sequence is TGTGCCAGCAGCTTAGTGTCAGGAAGGAATTCACCCCTCCACTTT. Translated: CASSLVSGRNSPLHF. Full variable domain (outside the CDR3, taken from reference TRBV7-6 and TRBJ1-6): GAGVSQSPRYKVTKRGQDVALRCDPISGHVSLYWYRQALGQGPEFLTYFNYEAQQDKSGLPNDRFSAERPEGSISTLTIQRTEQRDSAMYRCASSLVSGRNSPLHFGNGTRLTVT.

This clonotype was picked up a small number of times. The chain carries TRBV3-1 and TRBJ1-2; no clear D gene. The CDR3 is 13 residues long. CDR1 and CDR2 (germline): LGHDT, YNNKEL (reference sequence). The V gene lost 2 bases and the J gene lost 8 bases, with 12 bases spanning the gap. The CDR3 DNA reads as TGTGCCAGCAGCCAAAGTATTTCCGGCGGCTACACCTTC. Residues: CASSQSISGGYTF.

This chain joins TRBV6-5 and TRBJ2-3; D is perhaps TRBD1 (6 bases). V was cut by 8 bases and J by 4 bases, with 22 bases left in between. Germline V gives CDR1 MNHEY, CDR2 SVGAGI. CDR3 length: 16 residues. CDR3 nucleotide sequence: TGTGCCAGCGCTCTTAGTGGGGGCCCCGGATCAGATACGCAGTATTTT. Its protein product is CASALSGGPGSDTQYF.

The chain links TRBV21-1 to TRBJ2-3. TRBV21-1 constitutes a pseudogene. The CDR3 length is 14 residues. Here the CDR3 DNA reads TGTGCCAGCAGCAAACGGCAGGGCACAGATACGCAGTATTTT. This gives the protein CASSKRQGTDTQYF.

The rearrangement uses TRBV14 and TRBJ2-3, with no clear D. The CDR3 contains 10 residues. Trimming removed 0 bases from V and 14 bases from J, with 6 bases in between. Germline V gives CDR1 SGHDN, CDR2 FVKESK. CDR3 sequence (DNA): TGTGCCAGCAGCCAAGATCGGATGTATTTT. Translated: CASSQDRMYF.

The chain uses TRBV19 and TRBJ2-2, with 8 bases that match TRBD1. The length of the CDR3 is 15 residues. V shed 5 bases, J shed 4 bases, and the junction held 6 bases outside the gene matches. Germline assignment: CDR1 LNHDA and CDR2 SQIVND (reference sequence). The CDR3 loop reads CASSSDRGATGELFF. The CDR3 DNA reads TGTGCCAGTAGTTCCGACAGGGGAGCCACCGGGGAGCTGTTTTTT.

This clonotype has just a few counts. The chain uses TRBV7-2 and TRBJ1-2; D perhaps matches TRBD1 (5 bases). V was trimmed by 5 bases and J by 2 bases, leaving 12 bases between them. CDR3 length: 14 residues. Germline loops: CDR1 SGHTA, CDR2 FQGNSA. This CDR3 is CASSPGQVNYGYTF. The CDR3 region has the DNA TGTGCCAGCAGCCCAGGGCAGGTCAACTATGGCTACACCTTC.